Below, 2 T cell receptor beta chains from the same sample are listed, as sequenced in a study of blood T cell repertoires in COVID-19. The data were produced by immunoSEQ multiplex PCR, yet TCRdb's version contains in-frame clones alone and is incomplete. The sample holds under 30,000 clones, 94% seen once. Sequencing input: peripheral blood. All receptors come from a woman in her 50s with active COVID-19.

The CDR3 reads CARGGRTDTQYF. Here the CDR3 DNA reads TGTGCCCGGGGAGGGCGCACAGATACGCAGTATTTT. This chain links TRBV9 with TRBJ2-3; 7 bases are a match to TRBD2. CDR3 size: 12 residues. Germline V gene sequence: CDR1 SGDLS, CDR2 YYNGEE. J was trimmed by 1 base and V by 10 bases; bases with no gene match: 3.

This rearrangement joins TRBV3-1 (or the pseudogene TRBV3-2) to TRBJ2-7; no definite D call. Trimming pared 5 bases from V and 2 bases from J, leaving 4 bases between. CDR3 length: 11 amino acids. The germline gives CDR1 LGHDT, CDR2 YNNKEL (reference sequence). CDR3 nucleotide sequence: TGTGCCAGCAGCACAACCTACGAGCAGTACTTC. As protein: CASSTTYEQYF.